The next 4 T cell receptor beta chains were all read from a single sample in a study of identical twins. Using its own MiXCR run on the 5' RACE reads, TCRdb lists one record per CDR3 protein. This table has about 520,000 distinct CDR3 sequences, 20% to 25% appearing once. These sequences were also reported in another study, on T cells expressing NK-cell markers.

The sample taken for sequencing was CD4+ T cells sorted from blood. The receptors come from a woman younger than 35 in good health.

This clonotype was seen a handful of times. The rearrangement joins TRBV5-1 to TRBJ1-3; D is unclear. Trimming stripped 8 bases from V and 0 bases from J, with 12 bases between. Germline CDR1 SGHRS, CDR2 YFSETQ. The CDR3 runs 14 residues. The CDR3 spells CASSERVSGNTIYF. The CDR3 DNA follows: TGCGCCAGTAGCGAGCGGGTCTCTGGAAACACCATATATTTT.

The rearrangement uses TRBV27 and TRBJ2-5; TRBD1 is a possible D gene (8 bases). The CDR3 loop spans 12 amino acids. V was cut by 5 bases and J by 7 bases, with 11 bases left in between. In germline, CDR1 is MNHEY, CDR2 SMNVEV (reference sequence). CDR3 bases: TGTGCCAGCAGTACAGGGGGGGGGACCCAGTACTTC. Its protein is CASSTGGGTQYF.

CDR3 sequence reads: CASSLSGRKNTGELFF. The CDR3 region has the DNA TGTGCCAGCAGCTTAAGCGGGCGGAAGAACACCGGGGAGCTGTTTTTT. The genes are TRBV7-2 and TRBJ2-2; maybe TRBD2 (6 bases). Germline CDR1 reads SGHTA; CDR2 reads FQGNSA. Trimming removed 2 bases from V and 1 base from J, with 11 bases in between. CDR3 length equals 16 residues.

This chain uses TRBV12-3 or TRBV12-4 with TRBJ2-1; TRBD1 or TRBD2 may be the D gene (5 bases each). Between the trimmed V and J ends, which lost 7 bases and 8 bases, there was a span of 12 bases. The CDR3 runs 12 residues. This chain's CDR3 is CASNRDQYEQFF. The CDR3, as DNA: TGTGCCAGCAACCGGGACCAGTATGAGCAGTTCTTC.